The 4 T cell receptor beta chains in this list originate from one sample, sequenced in a study of identical twins. TCRdb processed the 5' RACE reads anew with MiXCR; each CDR3 protein has one entry. Of a few hundred thousand distinct CDR3 sequences detected, roughly 9.5% appear once; the ten largest clones hold 3%. The data also belong to a second study, concerning yellow fever vaccine responses in identical twins.

Sequenced sample: PBMCs. The receptors here all came from a woman between 18 and 30 years old in good health.

The V and J genes are TRBV20-1 and TRBJ2-4; D not resolved. The CDR3 covers 14 residues. Germline CDR1 DFQATT, CDR2 SNEGSKA (reference sequence). V was pared by 3 bases and J by 0 bases, with 9 bases between. As DNA, the CDR3 is TGCAGTGCTAGGGTTTCGGTAGCCAAAAACATTCAGTACTTC. It is translated as CSARVSVAKNIQYF.

This clonotype was picked up many times. This CDR3 is CASSYHRLGEQYF. The CDR3 DNA follows: TGTGCCAGCAGTTATCACAGGTTAGGGGAGCAGTACTTC. The V call is TRBV6-5, the J call TRBJ2-7; tentatively, D is TRBD1 (5 bases). Per the germline V gene, CDR1 is MNHEY and CDR2 is SVGAGI. The CDR3 has 13 residues. V was cut by 3 bases and J by 7 bases, with 13 bases left in between.

This clonotype was counted only a few times. The V gene is TRBV29-1, the J gene TRBJ1-1; D is undetermined. V gave up 5 bases and J gave up 0 bases, with 10 bases separating them. Germline V lookup: CDR1 SQVTM, CDR2 ANQGSEA. The CDR3 is 13 residues long. CDR3 DNA sequence: TGCAGCGTTCAGCAGACTATGAACACTGAAGCTTTCTTT. Its translation: CSVQQTMNTEAFF.

The V gene is TRBV6-1, the J gene TRBJ2-1, with 7 bases that match TRBD2. From germline, CDR1 is MNHNS and CDR2 SASEGT. J gave up 0 bases and V 5 bases, and 16 bases lay outside the gene matches. This CDR3 region has 19 residues. CDR3: CASSQRPLLTGGSYNEQFF. In DNA, the CDR3 is TGTGCCAGCAGTCAAAGACCCCTTTTGACGGGAGGCTCCTACAATGAGCAGTTCTTC.